The subject of this entry is one T cell receptor beta chain. It lacks a known antigen. The record has no base qualities; no much larger clone is one base away. The CDR3 regions of human TCRbeta chains were subjected to immunosequencing. Turning to the authors' computational methods: TCRs in the repertoires were compared against a reference library of SARS-CoV-2-specific TCRs that had been generated with the MIRA antigen-specificity platform. Breadth was defined as the fraction of unique TCRs that were SARS-CoV-2-associated, and depth was defined as the fraction of total T cells that were SARS-CoV-2-associated. Using the MIRA data, every spike-specific TCR was mapped to the spike region that the TCR reacted to and assigned to either a CD4 or a CD8 class. Log10-transformed breadth and depth values were compared by one-way ANOVA with Sidak's multiple comparisons tests. TCRdb carries this immuneACCESS record with in-frame sequences only. Its versions omit some clonotypes, under half of them owing to an unresolved V gene in the studies checked, with the rest unexplained. V, J and clone size reflect that table, while D and trimming were determined from the DNA. The sample contains fewer than 150,000 clones, about 93% of them found a single time. The top ten clones comprise approximately 5.3% of the sample.

This record comes from a study of T cell responses to AZD1222 COVID-19 vaccine (dated by TCRdb to about 2021). Looking at the study overall: AZD1222 recipients with second doses at about 4 weeks or about 12 weeks were pooled, because spike-specific TCR depth and breadth did not differ between schedules. A total of under 250 trial participants underwent TCR sequencing, of whom 207 had received two doses of AZD1222 and roughly 26 had received two doses of the MenACWY control vaccine. Trial participants were enrolled by age into 18-55, 56-69 and 70-plus year subgroups, with roughly 160, 29 and 62 TCR-sequenced participants respectively. The study at large found these results: The vaccine-associated CD4 TCRs covered the entire spike protein, and the dominant responses fell in regions 160-218 and 743-854. In the small 56-69-year group, the increase in depth fell short of significance, most likely because of low power. Conclusions about previously exposed vaccinees are limited, since just five or six AZD1222 recipients were seropositive for SARS-CoV-2 at baseline. After two AZD1222 doses, spike-specific TCR breadth and depth were significantly higher than at day 0 and than in MenACWY recipients. Epitopes outside the regions mutated in the B.1.351 and B.1.1.7 variants were reportedly recognized by nearly half of the unique spike-specific TCRs. Participants were mostly white British and included more females than males, and it was suggested by the authors that clonal diversity may have been underestimated. Because no day 14 peak-response samples were available, the repertoires could be characterized only after the peak T cell response.

For this chain, trimming is 7 bases at the V end and 3 bases at the J end, and the number of junction bases without a gene match is 9. CDR1 and CDR2, looked up from the germline V gene (reference sequence), are SEHNR and FQNEAQ. Taken from cysteine to phenylalanine, the CDR3 has 14 residues. The kept DNA is CDR3 alone, 42 bases in frame from the first base. The sample's time point, from its label and the paper: baseline before first vaccination. Samples from vaccinated people were obtained from the UK trials COV001 and COV002, which included a single-blind randomized controlled phase 2/3 trial of AZD1222 (ChAdOx1 nCoV-19) in healthy adults. Trial participant PBMC samples were collected at day 0 and day 28 after the second dose for TCRbeta chain sequencing.

The chain is assembled from TRBV7-9 and TRBJ2-7; 7 nucleotides in the junction match TRBD1. This sample comprised peripheral blood, obtained on day 0 of AZD1222 vaccination. This TCR derives from an adult in good health. The DNA reads as follows: TGTGCCAGCACTCGCCCCCGACAGGGCTACGAGCAGTACTTC. It codes for CASTRPRQGYEQYF.